Listed below are T cell receptor beta chains from one sample, sequenced in a study of metastatic and nonmetastatic thyroid tumors. TCRdb ran MiXCR on the PCR reads. Of 6,500 to 8,000 clones listed, roughly 29% are singletons. Sequencing was performed on tumor tissue. The source of these receptors is a female donor with papillary thyroid cancer or a benign thyroid nodule (not recorded which). Some clones in this sample may be carry-over from other donors' samples. The CDR3 runs from the conserved cysteine through the conserved F or W. A D gene is named only where the DNA matches it firmly. Clone size is shown for a subset of rows, as once, few, many or a class of expanded clone.

cdr3_nt cdr3_aa j_call d_call v_call clone_size
TGTGCCAGCAGCTTGACCGGCAATGAGCAGTTCTTC CASSLTGNEQFF TRBJ2-1 . TRBV5-4 many
TGCGCCAGCAGCTTGATGGGACTAGCGTCAGATACGCAGTATTTT CASSLMGLASDTQYF TRBJ2-3 TRBD2 TRBV5-1 .
TGTGCCAGCGTCCTGCTGGGGGGATACCAAGAGACCCAGTACTTC CASVLLGGYQETQYF TRBJ2-5 . TRBV5-6 medium-sized
TGTGCCAGTAGTATAGATCAAGGGGGGGGAGGAGGACCTCTCGCAACTAATGAAAAACTGTTTTTT CASSIDQGGGGGPLATNEKLFF TRBJ1-4 . TRBV19 many
TGCAGTGCTCGAGCCGGCACGCACACTGAAGCTTTCTTT CSARAGTHTEAFF TRBJ1-1 . TRBV20-1 .
TGTGCCACCAGCATCTCGGGGAGGCTGCTCCGCGAGCAGTACTTC CATSISGRLLREQYF TRBJ2-7 . TRBV27 .
TGCAGTGCTTTGAGTGGTGCCTTGGGAGAGCAGTACTTC CSALSGALGEQYF TRBJ2-7 . TRBV20-1 .
TGTGCCAGCAGCCCTAAGGCCTACCCCGGCCTCGAGGCCAACGAGCAGTACTTC CASSPKAYPGLEANEQYF TRBJ2-7 . TRBV6-5 large
TGTGCCAGCTCTGGGCCCCTTAACTATGGCTACACCTTC CASSGPLNYGYTF TRBJ1-2 . TRBV7-9 .
TGTGCCAGCAGTGAAGCCGAGAACGGCGTTACCCAGTACTTC CASSEAENGVTQYF TRBJ2-5 . TRBV2 few
TGTGCCTGGAGTGCCCAACAGGGGACTGGGCAGCCCCAGCATTTT CAWSAQQGTGQPQHF TRBJ1-5 TRBD1 TRBV30 medium-sized
TGTGCCAGCAGTGAAGGAGAGAACACTGAAGCTTTCTTT CASSEGENTEAFF TRBJ1-1 . TRBV2 few
TGTGCCAGCACCCCTAGGGGACTAGCGGGGTTTAGCACAGATACGCAGTATTTT CASTPRGLAGFSTDTQYF TRBJ2-3 TRBD2 TRBV11-2 .
TGTGCCAGCAGAAGAACAGGGTTAAACTATGGCTACACCTTC CASRRTGLNYGYTF TRBJ1-2 . TRBV28 .
TGTGCCAGCAGCTCGACAGGGTGGTTCGAGCAGTACTTC CASSSTGWFEQYF TRBJ2-7 TRBD1 TRBV7-9 medium-sized
TGCGCCAGCAAGCAGGTCTACGTTGCGGACACCATATATTTT CASKQVYVADTIYF TRBJ1-3 . TRBV5-1 medium-sized
TGTGCCAGCAGAAGGACAGGGGAGGGCAATCAGCCCCAGCATTTT CASRRTGEGNQPQHF TRBJ1-5 TRBD1 TRBV6-1 .
TGTGCCAGCAGTTATGCAGGGCGCACAGATACGCAGTATTTT CASSYAGRTDTQYF TRBJ2-3 . TRBV6-2/TRBV6-3 few
TGTGCTAGTGGTTCCCAGCGGGGGGGCTACAATGAGCAGTTCTTC CASGSQRGGYNEQFF TRBJ2-1 TRBD2 TRBV12-5 medium-sized
TGTGCCAGTAGTATTCGGGGGGCGGACCCCTATGGCTACACCTTC CASSIRGADPYGYTF TRBJ1-2 . TRBV19 medium-sized
TGTGCCAGCAGTCCGGGTCTTCTCTTTTTT CASSPGLLFF TRBJ1-4 . TRBV6-1 .
TGTGCCAGCAGTGCCCCGAGGGGGGCCTACAATGAGCAGTTCTTC CASSAPRGAYNEQFF TRBJ2-1 . TRBV6-1 few